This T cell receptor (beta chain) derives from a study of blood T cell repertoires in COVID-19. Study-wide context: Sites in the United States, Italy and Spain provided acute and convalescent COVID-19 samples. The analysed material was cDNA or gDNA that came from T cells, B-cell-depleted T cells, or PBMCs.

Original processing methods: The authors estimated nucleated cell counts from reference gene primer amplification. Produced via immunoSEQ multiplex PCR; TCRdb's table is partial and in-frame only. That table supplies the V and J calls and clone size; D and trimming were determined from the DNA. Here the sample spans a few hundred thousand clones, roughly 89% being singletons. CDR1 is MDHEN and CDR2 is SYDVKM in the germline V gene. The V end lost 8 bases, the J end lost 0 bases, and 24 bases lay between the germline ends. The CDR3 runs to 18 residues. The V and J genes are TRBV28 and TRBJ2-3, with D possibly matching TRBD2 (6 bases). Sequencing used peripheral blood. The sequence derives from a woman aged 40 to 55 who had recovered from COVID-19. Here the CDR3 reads CASSKFGGTRRSTDTQYF. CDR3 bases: TGTGCCAGCTCGAAGTTCGGGGGAACACGACGCAGCACAGATACGCAGTATTTT.